This T cell receptor (beta chain) was sequenced in a study of blood T cell repertoires in COVID-19. Study-wide context: Samples representing acute and convalescent COVID-19 were sourced from the United States, Italy and Spain. Sources were T cells, B-cell-depleted T cells, or PBMCs; the material itself was cDNA or gDNA.

The repertoire was sequenced with immunoSEQ multiplex PCR; TCRdb's copy has only in-frame clones and lacks some. The profile shows about 73,000 clones, roughly four fifths of them singletons. Followed over time, Seattle patients had been enrolled while infection was active. The CDR3 totals 14 residues. V was pared by 2 bases and J by 3 bases, with 3 bases of the junction left unmatched. Per the germline V gene, CDR1 is GTSNPN and CDR2 is SVGIG (reference sequence). The chain links TRBV30 to TRBJ2-1; 8 bases agree with TRBD2. This sequence was found in a man aged 65 to 79 with COVID-19, enrolled during active disease. Sequencing used peripheral blood. The chain's CDR3 is CAWSHREGYNEQFF. CDR3 DNA: TGTGCCTGGAGTCATCGGGAGGGCTACAATGAGCAGTTCTTC. Full variable domain (missing parts from reference TRBV30 and TRBJ2-1): SQTIHQWPATLVQPVGSPLSLECTVEGTSNPNLYWYRQAAGRGLQLLFYSVGIGQISSEVPQNLSASRPQDRQFILSSKKLLLSDSGFYLCAWSHREGYNEQFFGPGTRLTVL.